Presented here are 2 T cell receptor beta chains from one specimen sequenced in a study of CD4+ T cells in melanoma. Measured with immunoSEQ multiplex PCR; TCRdb has only the in-frame clones, and not every one. This sample carries 110,000 to 150,000 clones, 80% to 95% of them seen once, and the ten largest clones take more than 1.5%. The origin of the receptors is a human donor with melanoma.

This chain joins TRBV2 and TRBJ2-7; D remains unclear. Trimming pared 3 bases from V and 6 bases from J, leaving 12 bases between. The CDR3 runs to 13 residues. Germline V gene sequence: CDR1 SNHLY, CDR2 FYNNEI. CDR3 residues: CASSEYYFGEQYF. DNA for the CDR3: TGTGCCAGCAGTGAGTACTATTTCGGCGAGCAGTACTTC.

The chain employs TRBV7-2 and TRBJ1-4, with D possibly TRBD1 on 6 matching bases. V lost 2 bases to trimming and J lost 0 bases, with 16 bases between them. The CDR3 is 18 residues long. Germline V gene sequence: CDR1 SGHTA, CDR2 FQGNSA. Here the CDR3 reads CASSLSPTGTSTNEKLFF. The CDR3 coding sequence is TGTGCCAGCAGCTTATCTCCGACAGGCACCTCAACTAATGAAAAACTGTTTTTT. The full variable domain, with the rest looked up from reference TRBV7-2 and TRBJ1-4, is GAGVSQSPSNKVTEKGKDVELRCDPISGHTALYWYRQSLGQGLEFLIYFQGNSAPDKSGLPSDRFSAERTGGSVSTLTIQRTQQEDSAVYLCASSLSPTGTSTNEKLFFGSGTQLSVL.